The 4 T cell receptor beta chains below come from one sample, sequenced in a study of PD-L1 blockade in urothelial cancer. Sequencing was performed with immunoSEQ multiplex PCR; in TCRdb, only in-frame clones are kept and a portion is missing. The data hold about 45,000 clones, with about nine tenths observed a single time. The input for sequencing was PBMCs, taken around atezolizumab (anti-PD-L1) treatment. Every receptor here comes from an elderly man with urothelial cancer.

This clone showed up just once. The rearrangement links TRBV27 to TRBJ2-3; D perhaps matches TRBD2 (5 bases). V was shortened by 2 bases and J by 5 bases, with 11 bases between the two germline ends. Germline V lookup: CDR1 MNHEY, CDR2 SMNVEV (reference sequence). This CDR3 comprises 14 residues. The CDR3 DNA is TGTGCCAGCAGTTTAGAGGGAGTTTTAGATACGCAGTATTTT. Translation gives CASSLEGVLDTQYF.

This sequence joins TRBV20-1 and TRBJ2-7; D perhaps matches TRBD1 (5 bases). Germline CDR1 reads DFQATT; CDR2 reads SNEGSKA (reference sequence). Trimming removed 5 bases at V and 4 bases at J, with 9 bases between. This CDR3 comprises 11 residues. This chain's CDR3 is CSAFTGYEQYF. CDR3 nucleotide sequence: TGCAGTGCTTTTACAGGATACGAGCAGTACTTC.

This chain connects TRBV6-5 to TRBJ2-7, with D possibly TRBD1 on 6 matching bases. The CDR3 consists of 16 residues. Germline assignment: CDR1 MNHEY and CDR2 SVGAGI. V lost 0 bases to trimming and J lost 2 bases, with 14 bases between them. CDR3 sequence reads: CASSYSGQGMTYEQYF. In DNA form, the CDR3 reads TGTGCCAGCAGTTACTCGGGGCAGGGGATGACCTACGAGCAGTACTTC.

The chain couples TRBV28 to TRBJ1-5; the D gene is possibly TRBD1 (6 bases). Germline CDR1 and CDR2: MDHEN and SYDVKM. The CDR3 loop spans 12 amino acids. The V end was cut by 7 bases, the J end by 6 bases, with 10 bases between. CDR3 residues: CASTDRIQPQHF. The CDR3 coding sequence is TGTGCCAGCACTGACAGGATTCAGCCCCAGCATTTT.